Presented here are 21 T cell receptor beta chains from one specimen sequenced in a study of naive and memory T cell subsets. Four PCR rounds used nested alpha and beta constant region primers plus the SP2 primer. TCRdb re-analysed the 5' RACE reads in MiXCR, keeping a single row per CDR3 protein. Among about 62,000 distinct CDR3 sequences listed, around 8% were seen once. TCR cDNA received a 3' ligated oligonucleotide that carried a UMI. These receptors originate from a female donor in good health.

This clonotype was seen ten or more times. The chain joins TRBV6-5 to TRBJ2-3, with D tentatively TRBD1 or TRBD2 (5 bases each). The germline V gene encodes CDR1 MNHEY and CDR2 SVGAGI. This CDR3 is 14 amino acids long. The V end was cut by 0 bases, the J end by 4 bases, with 8 bases between. CDR3 residues: CASSYSGDPDTQYF. The CDR3 DNA reads TGTGCCAGCAGTTACTCCGGGGACCCAGATACGCAGTATTTT.

This clonotype was detected ten times or more. The chain recombines TRBV6-5 with TRBJ2-4; D is undetermined. This CDR3 spans 16 amino acids. V lost 4 bases and J lost 0, with 13 bases in between. The germline V gene encodes CDR1 MNHEY and CDR2 SVGAGI. CDR3 bases: TGTGCCAGCAGTTCCCGCCCCTGGGGAGCCAAAAACATTCAGTACTTC. This codes for CASSSRPWGAKNIQYF.

This clonotype was recorded many times. V usage is TRBV4-1 and J usage is TRBJ1-2; possible D gene TRBD1, 5 bases. Germline loops: CDR1 MGHRA, CDR2 YSYEKL. V was shortened by 2 bases and J by 0 bases, with 13 bases between the two germline ends. The CDR3 is 16 amino acids. CDR3 protein: CASSQYGQGPNYGYTF. The DNA for the CDR3 is TGCGCCAGCAGCCAATACGGACAAGGTCCTAACTATGGCTACACCTTC.

The chain has TRBV7-9 and TRBJ2-1; no firm D call. Germline V lookup: CDR1 SEHNR, CDR2 FQNEAQ (reference sequence). CDR3 length: 12 residues. Trimming removed 6 bases from V and 4 bases from J, with 7 bases in between. DNA for the CDR3: TGTGCCAGCAGGCGGTCGTACAATGAGCAGTTCTTC. Translating gives CASRRSYNEQFF.

The genes are TRBV4-1 and TRBJ2-7, with 7 bases that match TRBD1. The CDR3 totals 17 residues. With 3 bases clipped from V and 2 bases from J, the junction kept 13 bases outside the gene matches. Looked up from germline, CDR1 is MGHRA and CDR2 is YSYEKL. CDR3 nucleotide sequence: TGCGCCAGCAGCCAGGGTTCATTGGGGACAGTACCCTACGAGCAGTACTTC. This encodes CASSQGSLGTVPYEQYF.

The rearrangement links TRBV18 to TRBJ2-1; D might be TRBD2 (5 bases). V gave up 3 bases and J gave up 5 bases, with 8 bases separating them. This CDR3 region has 13 residues. Germline V gene data show CDR1 as KGHSH and CDR2 as LQKENI. In nucleotides, the CDR3 is TGTGCCAGCTCACCTGAGACTAACAATGAGCAGTTCTTC. It specifies CASSPETNNEQFF.

There are a few counts of this clonotype. The rearrangement links TRBV27 to TRBJ2-7; D gene ambiguous. Trimming stripped 8 bases from V and 2 bases from J, with 16 bases between. CDR3 length equals 14 residues. Germline CDR1 is MNHEY and CDR2 is SMNVEV (reference sequence). The DNA for the CDR3 is TGTGCCAGCGGTGATTTGACAAATACCTACGAGCAGTACTTC. This gives the protein CASGDLTNTYEQYF.

This clonotype was observed at least ten times. V is TRBV7-2 and J is TRBJ2-7, with 10 positions matching TRBD2. Germline V lookup: CDR1 SGHTA, CDR2 FQGNSA. J was trimmed by 2 bases and V by 0 bases; bases with no gene match: 1. The CDR3 is 15 amino acids. CDR3 coding DNA: TGTGCCAGCAGCTTAGCGAGCGGGAGGGCCTACGAGCAGTACTTC. Its translation is CASSLASGRAYEQYF. Looking up the rest from reference TRBV7-2 and TRBJ2-7 gives the full variable domain: GAGVSQSPSNKVTEKGKDVELRCDPISGHTALYWYRQSLGQGLEFLIYFQGNSAPDKSGLPSDRFSAERTGGSVSTLTIQRTQQEDSAVYLCASSLASGRAYEQYFGPGTRLTVT.

This clonotype was observed a handful of times. V gene TRBV11-3 combines with J gene TRBJ2-5, with a weak D call TRBD2 (5 bases). Germline V gives CDR1 SGHNT, CDR2 YENEEA. V dropped 5 bases and J dropped 3 bases, with 13 bases sitting between them. The CDR3 contains 14 residues. As DNA, the CDR3 is TGTGCCAGCAGCCCTATGGACTGGAAAGAGACCCAGTACTTC. This translates into CASSPMDWKETQYF.

This clonotype was counted between two and nine times. The chain employs TRBV4-2 and TRBJ1-1; 8 positions agree with TRBD1. With V trimmed by 2 bases and J by 1 base, 12 bases remained unmatched. Germline values: CDR1 LGHNA, CDR2 YNFKEQ. CDR3 length equals 18 residues. CDR3 DNA: TGTGCCAGCAGCCAACGCGAAGGAACAGGGGGAAAGAACACTGAAGCTTTCTTT. Translating it yields CASSQREGTGGKNTEAFF.

This clonotype has a handful of counts. This chain connects TRBV5-8 to TRBJ2-7; D is ambiguous. The CDR3 is made up of 16 amino acids. Germline assignment: CDR1 SGHTS and CDR2 YDEGEE. Trimming cost V 5 bases and J 6 bases, with 24 bases left between them. The CDR3 nucleotides read TGTGCCAGCAGTCGACCTCTACGAGCGCGTACTGTCGAGCAGTACTTC. Translating gives CASSRPLRARTVEQYF.

This clonotype was seen ten or more times. The chain links TRBV5-8 to TRBJ2-3; D is undetermined. CDR1 and CDR2 (germline): SGHTS, YDEGEE. The CDR3 runs 16 residues. Between the trimmed V and J ends, which lost 4 bases and 4 bases, there was a span of 19 bases. CDR3 bases: TGTGCCAGCAGCATCTCCCCGACCTCCTTCGCAGATACGCAGTATTTT. It encodes CASSISPTSFADTQYF.

In its sample, this clonotype was seen many times. The chain is built from TRBV30 and TRBJ2-1, with D maybe TRBD1 (6 bases). This CDR3 is 15 amino acids long. V lost 3 bases and J lost 7, with 19 bases in between. The V gene's germline CDR1 is GTSNPN and CDR2 SVGIG (reference sequence). The CDR3 bases are TGTGCCTGGAGGTTGGCAGGGGCTGAATCTAATGAGCAGTTCTTC. Translation: CAWRLAGAESNEQFF.

This chain connects TRBV7-9 to TRBJ2-1; 8 nucleotides align to TRBD2. V trimming: 5 bases; J trimming: 5 bases; junction bases outside the gene matches: 8. Germline values: CDR1 SEHNR, CDR2 FQNEAQ (reference sequence). The CDR3 length is 15 residues. The CDR3 nucleotides are TGTGCCAGCAGCAAGAGCGGGGGCCGTAACAATGAGCAGTTCTTC. Encoded protein: CASSKSGGRNNEQFF.

The V gene is TRBV20-1, the J gene TRBJ2-7; D is perhaps TRBD2 (5 bases). The germline gives CDR1 DFQATT, CDR2 SNEGSKA (reference sequence). Trimming shortened V by 1 base and J by 4 bases, and 17 bases separated the two germline ends. The CDR3 is 15 amino acids. CDR3 amino acids: CSARVPGGGRYEQYF. Here the CDR3 DNA reads TGCAGTGCTAGAGTCCCCGGTGGAGGACGATACGAGCAGTACTTC.

This clonotype was detected many times. The CDR3 here is CSASRDSPFFSGNTIYF. For the CDR3, the DNA is TGCAGTGCTAGCCGGGACAGTCCCTTTTTCTCTGGAAACACCATATATTTT. The chain carries TRBV20-1 and TRBJ1-3, with 7 bases matching TRBD1. CDR3 size: 17 residues. V was clipped by 3 bases and J by 0 bases; unmatched bases: 11. CDR1 and CDR2 from the germline V gene are DFQATT and SNEGSKA (reference sequence).

This clonotype came up a few times. This sequence joins TRBV27 and TRBJ1-1, with a tentative D call TRBD1 (6 bases). Germline lookup yields CDR1 MNHEY and CDR2 SMNVEV (reference sequence). V was clipped by 6 bases and J by 4 bases, with 15 bases between them. CDR3 length equals 14 residues. CDR3 nucleotides: TGTGCCAGCAGCTTACTCACAGGGCTCACTGAAGCTTTCTTT. Residues: CASSLLTGLTEAFF.

This clonotype was counted a few times. The genes are TRBV4-2 and TRBJ1-2, with D possibly matching TRBD1 (6 bases). This CDR3 is built from 15 residues. Deletions cut 6 bases from V and 1 base from J, with 15 bases between. Germline CDR1 is LGHNA and CDR2 is YNFKEQ. CDR3 bases: TGTGCCAGCAGTCGGGGCGGCAGGGGTAACTATGGCTACACCTTC. Translating gives CASSRGGRGNYGYTF.

The chain carries TRBV19 and TRBJ1-3; D is uncertain. This CDR3 is 14 amino acids long. Germline V gene sequence: CDR1 LNHDA, CDR2 SQIVND (reference sequence). V was cut by 7 bases and J by 0 bases, with 10 bases left in between. CDR3 bases: TGTGCCAGTATCGGGGTCTTCTCTGGAAACACCATATATTTT. Its translation: CASIGVFSGNTIYF.

This clonotype was detected many times. Written as DNA, the CDR3 is TGTGCCAGCAGTACCCGACAGGGGCTTACTGAAAAACTGTTTTTT. The encoded protein is CASSTRQGLTEKLFF. This chain uses TRBV28 with TRBJ1-4, with 8 nucleotides matching TRBD1. Germline CDR1 reads MDHEN; CDR2 reads SYDVKM. The CDR3 is 15 amino acids. V dropped 5 bases and J dropped 7; count of bases not matched to a gene: 9.

V and J are TRBV20-1 and TRBJ1-1, with TRBD1 as a possible D gene (6 bases). V lost 5 bases and J lost 3, with 16 bases in between. The CDR3 contains 14 residues. CDR1 is DFQATT and CDR2 is SNEGSKA in the germline V gene (reference sequence). The CDR3 region is CSALRGARDTEAFF. For the CDR3, the DNA is TGCAGTGCTCTCCGGGGGGCGCGGGACACTGAAGCTTTCTTT.